The 28 T cell receptor beta chains below all came from one sample that was sequenced in a study of identical twins (dated by TCRdb to about 2016). Libraries were prepared through 5' RACE. Sequencing took place on an Illumina HiSeq 2000. Using fastp at Q25 and MiXCR, TCRdb reprocessed the public reads and kept productive beta chains. Each entry merges the rows of one CDR3 protein and shows their most common DNA and genes. The table for this sample lists about 660,000 distinct CDR3 sequences; more than 6.5% of them were counted only once. The ten largest clones represent around 0.95% of the sample. The sample also formed part of further work on yellow fever vaccine responses in identical twins.

Material: PBMCs. These receptors came from a woman between 18 and 30 years old in good health.

The genes are TRBV7-6 and TRBJ2-3; D is perhaps TRBD2 (5 bases). The germline gives CDR1 SGHVS, CDR2 FNYEAQ. Between the trimmed V and J ends, which lost 3 bases and 6 bases, there was a span of 16 bases. This CDR3 is built from 15 residues. This CDR3 reads CASSFTLGTSDTQYF. CDR3 in DNA: TGTGCCAGCAGCTTCACACTAGGCACCTCCGATACGCAGTATTTT.

The V call is TRBV7-9, the J call TRBJ2-1; D gene ambiguous. CDR1 and CDR2 from the germline V gene are SEHNR and FQNEAQ (reference sequence). V gave up 5 bases and J gave up 3 bases, with 14 bases separating them. The CDR3 sequence is 15 residues long. CDR3 DNA sequence: TGTGCCAGCAGCCATTACATCCCTGACTACAATGAGCAGTTCTTC. Residues: CASSHYIPDYNEQFF.

This clonotype was seen only a few times. DNA of the CDR3: TGTGCCAGCAGAGGACAGCTTTACTCAACTAATGAAAAACTGTTTTTT. Protein: CASRGQLYSTNEKLFF. The V and J genes are TRBV2 and TRBJ1-4; D is perhaps TRBD1 (6 bases). Germline loops: CDR1 SNHLY, CDR2 FYNNEI. This CDR3 is 16 amino acids long. The ends were cut back, 6 bases at V and 0 bases at J, with 14 bases in the middle.

Many counts were recorded for this clonotype. The J gene is TRBJ2-2, the V gene TRBV6-2 or TRBV6-3; D is unclear. This CDR3 has 13 amino acids. The ends were cut back, 8 bases at V and 4 bases at J, with 11 bases in the middle. Germline values: CDR1 MNHEY, CDR2 SVGEGT. CDR3 protein: CASASIGTGELFF. The CDR3 DNA reads as TGTGCCAGCGCGTCGATCGGCACCGGGGAGCTGTTTTTT.

The chain combines TRBV24-1 with TRBJ1-1; D is undetermined. Germline V lookup: CDR1 KGHDR, CDR2 SFDVKD. V gave up 2 bases and J gave up 2 bases, with 5 bases separating them. This CDR3 comprises 13 residues. CDR3 region: CATSDSRNTEAFF. The CDR3 bases are TGTGCCACCAGTGATTCCAGAAACACTGAAGCTTTCTTT.

The V gene is TRBV27, the J gene TRBJ2-7; D is undetermined. The V gene's germline CDR1 is MNHEY and CDR2 SMNVEV (reference sequence). The V gene lost 2 bases and the J gene lost 3 bases, with 11 bases spanning the gap. The CDR3 consists of 14 residues. The CDR3 loop reads CASSLVGKDYEQYF. The CDR3 DNA reads TGTGCCAGCAGTTTAGTGGGTAAGGACTACGAGCAGTACTTC.

This clonotype was observed a handful of times. The genes are TRBV14 and TRBJ1-4; perhaps TRBD1 as D (6 bases). Germline V gene data show CDR1 as SGHDN and CDR2 as FVKESK. Trimming left V 4 bases short and J 6 bases short, with 18 bases between. The CDR3 extends over 16 amino acids. The CDR3 sequence: CASSRFFGGRDEKLFF. The CDR3 DNA reads as TGTGCCAGCAGCCGCTTCTTCGGGGGGCGCGATGAAAAACTGTTTTTT.

Only a few counts were recorded for this clonotype. The rearrangement links TRBV14 to TRBJ1-4; 10 nucleotides align to TRBD1. In germline, CDR1 is SGHDN, CDR2 FVKESK. The CDR3 sequence is 15 residues long. The V and J ends lost 3 bases and 13 bases, in that order; junction bases with no gene match: 11. CDR3 in DNA: TGTGCCAGCAGCCATGAGGACAGGGGGTTACGAGGACTGTTTTTT. This translates into CASSHEDRGLRGLFF. Based on the CDR3 plus reference TRBV14 and TRBJ1-4, the full variable domain is EAGVTQFPSHSVIEKGQTVTLRCDPISGHDNLYWYRRVMGKEIKFLLHFVKESKQDESGMPNNRFLAERTGGTYSTLKVQPAELEDSGVYFCASSHEDRGLRGLFFGSGTQLSVL.

A few counts support this clonotype. The J gene is TRBJ1-2, the V gene TRBV7-8; TRBD1 agrees at 7 bases. The germline V gene has CDR1 SGHVS and CDR2 FQNEAQ. V gave up 3 bases and J gave up 2 bases; unmatched junction bases: 3. The CDR3 has 14 residues. CDR3 nucleotides: TGTGCCAGCAGCTTCTCCAGGGGGAACTATGGCTACACCTTC. It encodes CASSFSRGNYGYTF.

The CDR3 reads CASSYTLRTEAFF. In DNA form, the CDR3 reads TGTGCCAGCAGTTACACTTTAAGAACTGAAGCTTTCTTT. The chain has TRBV6-2 or TRBV6-3 and TRBJ1-1; D uncertain. The CDR3 consists of 13 residues. Germline V CDR1 and CDR2: MNHEY, SVGEGT. V dropped 2 bases and J dropped 5 bases, with 9 bases sitting between them.

This clonotype was found many times. The V gene is TRBV3-1, the J gene TRBJ2-1; TRBD1 aligns across 8 bases. V lost 0 bases to trimming and J lost 5 bases; unmatched junction nucleotides: 9. Germline V CDR1 and CDR2: LGHDT, YNNKEL (reference sequence). This CDR3 spans 17 amino acids. The CDR3 DNA reads TGTGCCAGCAGCCAAGATAGGTCCAGGGGGCTCAACAATGAGCAGTTCTTC. Protein: CASSQDRSRGLNNEQFF.

This clonotype came up a few times. The chain couples TRBV7-2 to TRBJ2-7, with D perhaps TRBD2 (6 bases). With 1 base removed from V and 1 base from J, the gap between germline ends came to 11 bases. Germline CDR1 reads SGHTA; CDR2 reads FQGNSA. This CDR3 has 15 amino acids. The CDR3 region has the DNA TGTGCCAGCAGCTTAGACTCTAGCGCATCCTACGAGCAGTACTTC. It codes for CASSLDSSASYEQYF.

This chain uses TRBV11-2 with TRBJ2-5; D gene uncertain. From germline, CDR1 is SGHAT and CDR2 FQNNGV. The CDR3 is made up of 15 amino acids. V lost 2 bases to trimming and J lost 3 bases, with 13 bases between them. The CDR3 sequence: CASSLPLTQKETQYF. The CDR3 DNA sequence: TGTGCCAGCAGCTTACCCCTAACCCAAAAAGAGACCCAGTACTTC.

The chain is built from TRBV27 and TRBJ2-5, with a tentative D call TRBD1 (5 bases). The CDR3 runs 15 residues. Germline assignment: CDR1 MNHEY and CDR2 SMNVEV (reference sequence). Trimming pared 2 bases from V and 4 bases from J, leaving 14 bases between. CDR3 bases: TGTGCCAGCAGTTTAAGCTTAGGGGTTGCAGAGACCCAGTACTTC. Encoded protein: CASSLSLGVAETQYF.

This clonotype was seen many times. CDR3 loop: CASSLTTSGGRNEQFF. In DNA form, the CDR3 reads TGTGCCAGCAGCCTGACGACTAGCGGTGGGAGGAATGAGCAGTTCTTC. This chain connects TRBV7-8 to TRBJ2-1; 9 bases match TRBD2. The trim removed 5 bases at V and 7 bases at J, leaving 12 bases unmatched. The CDR3 totals 16 residues. CDR1 SGHVS and CDR2 FQNEAQ come from the germline V gene.

Remarks on this clonotype: Germline is not matched at one junction end, which may reflect a read error. The genes are TRBV5-6 and TRBJ2-1; D gene uncertain. The CDR3 has 15 amino acids. The germline CDR1 and CDR2 sequences are SGHDT and YYEEEE. The CDR3: CASSLLESSYNEQSF. CDR3 nucleotide sequence: TGTGCCAGCAGCTTGCTTGAGAGCTCCTACAATGAGCAGTCCTTC.

The table lists this clonotype with many counts. The chain links TRBV5-1 to TRBJ2-1, with 10 nucleotides matching TRBD2. V dropped 2 bases and J dropped 6; count of bases not matched to a gene: 5. CDR1 and CDR2 from the germline V gene are SGHRS and YFSETQ. This CDR3 region has 15 residues. CDR3 bases: TGCGCCAGCAGCTTTGGGGCTAGCGGGGGCAATGAGCAGTTCTTC. Its protein is CASSFGASGGNEQFF.

The CDR3 sequence: CASSTGRRTSGGKTGELFF. The CDR3 bases are TGTGCCAGCAGCACAGGACGCCGGACTAGCGGGGGGAAGACCGGGGAGCTGTTTTTT. V usage is TRBV7-6 and J usage is TRBJ2-2; the match to TRBD2 covers 14 bases. V was pared by 5 bases and J by 5 bases, with 13 bases of the junction left unmatched. The CDR3 is 19 residues long. Germline-derived CDR1 and CDR2 are SGHVS and FNYEAQ.

The table lists this clonotype with many counts. The V call is TRBV7-9, the J call TRBJ2-3; either TRBD1 or TRBD2 may supply D (6 bases each). V dropped 6 bases and J dropped 1 base, with 20 bases sitting between them. This CDR3 region has 17 residues. Germline values: CDR1 SEHNR, CDR2 FQNEAQ (reference sequence). In nucleotides, the CDR3 is TGTGCCAGCAGGGAAACTCCGGGGGCCCCCCGCACAGATACGCAGTATTTT. Protein: CASRETPGAPRTDTQYF.

The chain links TRBV14 to TRBJ1-1; possibly TRBD1 for D (6 bases). From germline, CDR1 is SGHDN and CDR2 FVKESK. V was clipped by 3 bases and J by 2 bases, with 16 bases between them. The CDR3 has 16 residues. The CDR3 DNA is TGTGCCAGCAGCCACCCGGACAGCGTGGAAAACACTGAAGCTTTCTTT. Translated: CASSHPDSVENTEAFF.

In this sample, this clonotype turned up many times. The chain combines TRBV5-1 with TRBJ2-7; 7 nucleotides match TRBD1. This CDR3 region has 13 residues. The V and J ends lost 4 bases and 2 bases, in that order; junction bases with no gene match: 3. Germline CDR1 SGHRS, CDR2 YFSETQ. CDR3 DNA sequence: TGCGCCAGCAGCCGGACAGGTCCCTACGAGCAGTACTTC. Amino acids: CASSRTGPYEQYF.

This clonotype appeared a few times. The chain joins TRBV9 to TRBJ2-1; 11 bases are a match to TRBD2. Per germline, CDR1 SGDLS and CDR2 YYNGEE. This CDR3 spans 15 amino acids. V gave up 6 bases and J gave up 4 bases; unmatched junction bases: 6. The CDR3 sequence: CASTISGGDYNEQFF. CDR3 sequence (DNA): TGTGCCAGCACCATTAGCGGGGGGGATTACAATGAGCAGTTCTTC.

Concerning this clonotype itself: A read error may be the cause here, since a much bigger clone is one base away. This chain uses TRBV6-2 or TRBV6-3 with TRBJ2-1; no clear D gene. Germline CDR1 reads MNHEY; CDR2 reads SVGEGT. V was shortened by 6 bases and J by 2 bases, with 2 bases between the two germline ends. The CDR3 has 11 residues. CDR3 coding DNA: TGTGCCAGCAGGACCTACAATGAGCAGTTCTTC. Translation: CASRTYNEQFF.

This clonotype was counted between two and nine times. The chain joins TRBV4-1 to TRBJ1-1; tentatively, D is TRBD1 (6 bases). CDR3 length equals 15 residues. Trimming took 0 bases from V and 1 from J, leaving 9 bases between them. CDR1 is MGHRA and CDR2 is YSYEKL in the germline V gene. For the CDR3, the DNA is TGCGCCAGCAGCCAAGATTTGGGGGCGAACACTGAAGCTTTCTTT. This codes for CASSQDLGANTEAFF.

This clonotype has a handful of counts. This chain uses TRBV12-3 or TRBV12-4 with TRBJ1-2, with a tentative D call TRBD1 (6 bases). Trimming left V 3 bases short and J 2 bases short, with 13 bases between. The CDR3 is 15 residues long. The CDR3 region has the DNA TGTGCCAGCAGTTTTGCGGGGGGCTCCAACTATGGCTACACCTTC. It encodes CASSFAGGSNYGYTF.

At least ten counts were recorded for this clonotype. This chain uses TRBV6-5 with TRBJ2-3; 7 bases fit TRBD2. This CDR3 contains 17 residues. CDR1 and CDR2 from the germline V gene are MNHEY and SVGAGI. Trimming at V came to 4 bases and at J to 4 bases, leaving 14 bases not matched to a gene. The CDR3: CASSSRKAGVVADTQYF. The CDR3 nucleotides are TGTGCCAGCAGTTCTAGGAAGGCGGGAGTGGTCGCAGATACGCAGTATTTT.

This clonotype was seen at least ten times. The gene calls are TRBV20-1 and TRBJ2-2; TRBD2 might be the D (5 bases). Trimming took 5 bases from V and 4 from J, leaving 5 bases between them. Germline values: CDR1 DFQATT, CDR2 SNEGSKA (reference sequence). The CDR3 runs 11 residues. As DNA, the CDR3 is TGCAGTGCTCGGGGCACCGGGGAGCTGTTTTTT. Its translation is CSARGTGELFF.

The table lists this clonotype with many counts. One end of the junction is discordant with germline, which a read error may explain. The gene calls are TRBV12-3 or TRBV12-4 and TRBJ2-7, with 9 bases lining up with TRBD1. CDR3 size: 14 residues. The CDR3: CASSLGTGRYEQYF. Written as DNA, the CDR3 is TGTGCCAGCAGCTTAGGGACAGGGCGCTACGAGCAGTACTTC.